This T cell receptor beta chain derives from a study of blood T cells in healthy people across ages (dated by TCRdb to the mid-2010s). Regarding the research as a whole: Template switching captured roughly one uniquely barcoded TCR beta cDNA molecule per two T cells in model experiments. Using deep sequencing normalized with unique cDNA molecular identifiers, the study measured how TCR beta repertoire diversity changes with age. The donors were split into four age groups: young (average around 16 years), middle-aged (roughly 39), aged (62) and long-lived (more than 80). To avoid experimental bias, donors of different ages were randomly spread across the sequencing lanes. Using the same blood draw, the study looked at two additional independent replicas of 1 million unique cDNA reads for two donors, one aged 18 to 30 and the other aged 80 or older. General study outcomes and caveats: Total diversity estimates from one million sequenced T cells were considered lower bounds and underestimates. Because profiling used bulk unsorted PBMCs, naive and antigen-experienced compartments could not be compared conclusively. Compared with the aged group, the long-lived group had more naive CD4+ T cells, fewer expanded clones and increased TCR diversity, suggesting age selection. The percentage of naive T cells measured by flow cytometry correlated strongly with observed TCR beta diversity. The CMV infection status of donors was not known, potentially confounding age-related changes in expanded clonotypes. As age increased, observed TCR beta diversity per million T cells dropped in a roughly linear way, and a significant reduction was already evident by age about 36.

Library creation used 5' RACE. The run used an Illumina HiSeq 2500. The second PCR ran for roughly 7 to 11 cycles and used a J-beta primer mix along with a sample-barcoded 5' primer. A unique molecular identifier was introduced onto each TCR beta cDNA molecule by a template-switch 5' adaptor carrying 12 random nucleotides. Each sample yielded at least 3 million CDR3-containing paired-end reads. First-strand cDNA synthesis was performed from all RNA using the Mint cDNA synthesis kit, with priming by a TRBC-specific oligonucleotide. All cDNA was treated with uracil-DNA glycosylase and then went through a first 18-cycle PCR with the universal primers M1SS and BC2_uni_R. The study's processing was this. Normalization of each sample was performed by random selection of 1 million high-quality reads, each carrying a distinct molecular identifier. Instead of being binned into consensus sequences, reads with shared molecular identifiers were discarded. MiTCR, set to a Q25 quality threshold and the strictest error-elimination algorithm, was used for CDR3 identification, clonotype clustering and error correction. A nonparametric unseen species model using Euler transformation provided a lower-bound estimate of total TCR beta diversity. TCRdb handled the public reads itself, with Q25 trimming in fastp and clone calling in MiXCR, and kept productive beta chains. Rows with a matching CDR3 protein are joined into one entry that keeps the most common DNA and genes. For this entry, the V and J calls and clone size follow TCRdb and not the study's own pipeline. The sample table records 540,000 or so distinct CDR3 sequences; around half of these occur just once. Of the sample, about 22% is held by the ten largest clones.

Systemically healthy Caucasian individuals from Russia, 39 in total and aged roughly 6 to 100 years, were included as donors. Each donor gave roughly 11 milliliters of peripheral blood, drawn into EDTA-treated Vacutainer tubes. Ficoll-Paque density-gradient centrifugation was used to isolate PBMCs, with at least 6.5 million per sample. Trizol reagent was used to extract total RNA from PBMCs, with at least 5 micrograms per sample. For every donor, an aliquot of PBMCs went through flow cytometry to measure the percentages of naive CD45RAhigh/CD27high T cells. Turning to this clonotype: No cognate antigen has been identified for it. Its ends do not fully match the called genes, so a read error is possible.

This TCR was recovered from an elderly man in good health. The sequenced material came from blood.

The sequence in DNA is TGTGCCACAAGCAGACGACAGGGGATTTCCTATGTCTACACCTTC. Its protein is CATSRRQGISYVYTF. The rearranged segments are TRBV15 and TRBJ1-2; 8 central bases correspond to TRBD1. CDR1 and CDR2 are read off the germline V gene (reference sequence) as LNHNV and YYDKDF. Counted from cysteine to phenylalanine, this CDR3 has 15 amino acids. This entry keeps only the CDR3 DNA: 45 bases, framed from base 1. The reference TRBV15 and TRBJ1-2 proteins fill in what lies around the CDR3, so the full variable domain reads DAMVIQNPRYQVTQFGKPVTLSCSQTLNHNVMYWYQQKSSQAPKLLFHYYDKDFNNEADTPDNFQSRRPNTSFCFLDIRSPGLGDTAMYLCATSRRQGISYVYTFGSGTRLTVV.